The 3 T cell receptor beta chains reported below all come from one sample, sequenced in a study of CD8 T cells in ankylosing spondylitis. Findings and caveats of the study: Seven to nine highly homologous variants formed a TCR beta motif that appeared characteristic of ankylosing spondylitis blood.

MiXCR, run by TCRdb on the 5' RACE reads, gives a single entry per CDR3 protein. This table has hundreds of thousands of distinct CDR3 sequences, roughly 26% appearing once. Antigen specificity for these receptors is unknown. Sequenced: blood, either unsorted or a sorted T cell fraction (not recorded which). All receptors derive from a male donor with ankylosing spondylitis.

Only a few counts were recorded for this clonotype. This chain connects TRBV5-5 to TRBJ2-7; D possibly corresponds to TRBD2 (6 bases). Trimming pared 7 bases from V and 0 bases from J, leaving 17 bases between. The length of the CDR3 is 15 residues. Germline V gene data show CDR1 as SGHKS and CDR2 as YYEKEE (reference sequence). The CDR3 sequence: CASAPRGSSSYEQYF. The CDR3 DNA reads TGTGCCAGCGCCCCGCGGGGTTCGAGCTCCTACGAGCAGTACTTC. Complete variable domain (other parts from reference TRBV5-5 and TRBJ2-7): DAGVTQSPTHLIKTRGQQVTLRCSPISGHKSVSWYQQVLGQGPQFIFQYYEKEERGRGNFPDRFSARQFPNYSSELNVNALLLGDSALYLCASAPRGSSSYEQYFGPGTRLTVT.

The rearrangement uses TRBV7-2 and TRBJ1-1, with a possible D match to TRBD1 (6 bases). The CDR3 spans 14 residues. The ends were cut back, 7 bases at V and 0 bases at J, with 12 bases in the middle. The germline CDR1 and CDR2 sequences are SGHTA and FQGNSA. The CDR3 sequence: CASTTSGVNTEAFF. In DNA, the CDR3 is TGTGCCAGCACCACATCAGGGGTGAACACTGAAGCTTTCTTT.

The V gene is TRBV24-1, the J gene TRBJ2-2; D unresolved. The length of the CDR3 is 14 residues. V lost 2 bases to trimming and J lost 6 bases, with 9 bases between them. CDR1 KGHDR and CDR2 SFDVKD come from the germline V gene. The CDR3 loop is CATSDSLPPGELFF. In DNA form, the CDR3 reads TGTGCCACCAGTGATTCCCTCCCCCCCGGGGAGCTGTTTTTT.